This T cell receptor (beta chain) originates from a study of blood T cell repertoires in COVID-19 (dated by TCRdb to 2018 to 2020). As for the study more broadly: Samples from collaborators originated in the United States, Italy and Spain and spanned both the acute and convalescent phases of COVID-19. A de-identified subject ID, COVID-19 status, age in years and sex were almost always included in the sample metadata. The prospective study material was composed of cDNA or gDNA derived from T cells, B-cell-depleted T cells, or PBMCs. Subjects who had been exposed to COVID-19, were actively infected with it, or had recovered from it provided the deeply sampled blood TCRbeta repertoires that made up the dataset. The repertoires were released in a freely available public database meant as a resource for research on the immune response to SARS-CoV-2. HLA class I and class II types, where available, came from metadata supplied by the sample provider rather than from assay-based typing. The samples were drawn from two sources: the first 160 participants of the ongoing ImmuneRACE study, and 1,000 to 1,500 subjects contributed by 6 global collaborators.

The paper as a whole reports these results and caveats: How much clinical and demographic metadata was included differed by source and by participant, and the metadata was provided uncurated.

About this clone itself: What antigen it recognizes has not been identified. Base qualities are not recorded, but no much larger clone differs from it by a single base.

The CDR1 and CDR2 encoded by the germline V gene (reference sequence) are GTSNPN and SVGIG. The CDR3, from cysteine to phenylalanine, totals 13 residues. The entry retains the CDR3 DNA only, 39 bases that are in frame from base 1. Trimming accounts for 3 bases at V and 8 bases at J, while the number of junction bases matched to no gene is 8. The immunoSEQ Assay, a bias-controlled multiplex PCR, was used to amplify TCRbeta CDR3 regions from genomic DNA. As for the authors' bioinformatics: The number of nucleated cells in each sample was estimated from the amplification of reference gene primers within the assay. To quantify the absolute abundance of each unique TCRbeta CDR3 rearrangement, sequence reads were collapsed and filtered. Productive Simpson clonality was computed per sample as the square root of Simpson's diversity index over productive rearrangements. TCRdb took over this immuneACCESS table, retaining in-frame rearrangements with V and J assigned. Such tables are incomplete; in checked studies, under half of the missing clones stem from an unresolved V gene, and the remainder is unexplained. Clone size and the V and J calls come from that table; the DNA yielded D and trimming. This sample has 200,000 to 300,000 clones in its table, and more than 75% of those were observed once. Of the sample, under 15% is held by the ten largest clones.

Whole blood was collected in K2EDTA tubes by collaborating institutions according to the institutions' own protocols. Collaborator samples were shipped for TCRbeta analysis as frozen whole blood, isolated PBMCs, or DNA extracted from either sample type. Sequencing input: peripheral blood. This sequence was found in a woman in her sixties with active or convalescent COVID-19. The rearrangement combines TRBV30 with TRBJ1-2, with 8 bases in between that match TRBD1. DNA sequence: TGTGCCTGGAGCAACAGGGGGGTGCGAGGCTACACCTTC. Its translation is CAWSNRGVRGYTF.